The TCR beta chain under discussion was sequenced for a study of blood T cell repertoires in COVID-19. Per germline, CDR1 MRHNA and CDR2 SNTAGT. The length of the CDR3 is 13 residues. Deletions cut 10 bases from V and 7 bases from J, with 19 bases between. Sequenced by immunoSEQ multiplex PCR; TCRdb stores in-frame clones only, minus some. This table holds about 190,000 clones, about 80% found once. The chain joins TRBV6-4 to TRBJ1-2; D might be TRBD1 (5 bases). This clonotype was obtained from a man aged 55 to 70 with acute or convalescent COVID-19. The sequenced sample was peripheral blood. The CDR3 is CATIRPNRSGYTF. CDR3 in DNA: TGTGCCACCATTAGACCCAACAGGAGTGGCTACACCTTC.